The 3 T cell receptor beta chains in this list originate from one sample, sequenced in a study of human T cells and chemical hapten exposure. The sample's time point: patch test 1, 2 weeks after DPC sensitization. Described treatment: therapeutic diphenylcyclopropenone sensitization with weekly scalp DPC. TCRdb independently ran MiXCR on the RACE reads; one entry per CDR3 protein. The table includes under 65,000 distinct CDR3 sequences, 8% to 9.5% detected once. The sample consisted of whole blood, taken in connection with sensitization to the hapten diphenylcyclopropenone (DPC). These receptors were obtained from a woman aged 45-65 years with alopecia areata. Some clones in this sample may be carry-over from other donors' samples.

The chain couples TRBV20-1 to TRBJ1-5; D gene unclear. V lost 6 bases and J 5 bases, leaving 11 bases between the germline ends. This CDR3 has 12 residues. Looked up from germline, CDR1 is DFQATT and CDR2 is SNEGSKA (reference sequence). In nucleotides, the CDR3 is TGCAGTGCCGCGTCGCCCGATCAGCCCCAGCATTTT. Protein sequence: CSAASPDQPQHF.

This clonotype was counted between two and nine times. The chain uses TRBV29-1 and TRBJ2-5; 11 nucleotides agree with TRBD2. Germline loops: CDR1 SQVTM, CDR2 ANQGSEA. The length of the CDR3 is 13 residues. V dropped 7 bases and J dropped 3; count of bases not matched to a gene: 4. CDR3 DNA sequence: TGCAGCGGAGCACTAGCGGGAGAAGAGACCCAGTACTTC. Translating it yields CSGALAGEETQYF.

The chain uses TRBV6-1 and TRBJ1-1; no clear D. Trimming stripped 8 bases from V and 11 bases from J, with 15 bases between. Germline-derived CDR1 and CDR2 are MNHNS and SASEGT. The CDR3 length is 11 residues. CDR3 residues: CASLDRPLAFF. For the CDR3, the DNA is TGTGCCAGCCTAGACCGGCCTTTGGCTTTCTTT.